This T cell receptor (beta chain) was recorded in a study of CD8 T cells in ankylosing spondylitis. Notes on the study in general: Earlier literature documents some of the motif variants in reactive arthritis synovial fluid and blood. The study identified a TCR beta motif of several highly homologous variants that appeared characteristic of ankylosing spondylitis blood. Disease-associated clones were reportedly significantly overrepresented in matched ankylosing spondylitis synovial fluid.

Germline lookup yields CDR1 SGHDT and CDR2 YYEEEE. The J segment lost 6 bases and the V segment lost 7 bases, leaving 5 bases of the junction unmatched. CDR3 length: 13 residues. This clonotype appeared a single time. Its specificity is unknown. In making TCR beta libraries, quantitative 5'-RACE with molecular barcodes was used. Using its own MiXCR run on the 5' RACE reads, TCRdb lists one record per CDR3 protein. The sample lists 220,000 or so distinct CDR3 sequences; approximately 16% were seen once. The clonotype comes from a male donor with ankylosing spondylitis. The J gene is TRBJ1-3, the V gene TRBV5-6; 9 bases are shared with TRBD1. Input material: blood, either unsorted or a sorted T cell fraction (not recorded which). The CDR3 sequence is CASAQGALNTIYF. The DNA of the CDR3 is TGTGCCAGCGCACAGGGGGCTCTAAACACCATATATTTT.